The clone carrying this T cell receptor (beta chain) appeared a few times. CDR3 size: 14 residues. The germline gives CDR1 SGHTA, CDR2 FQGTGA. Trimming left V 5 bases short and J 2 bases short, with 11 bases between. These data are taken from a study of glioma-infiltrating T cells. The iRepertoire nested amplicon-rescue multiplex PCR amplified TCR alpha and beta CDR3s from RNA. TCRdb reprocessed the multiplex PCR reads via MiXCR and lists one record per CDR3 protein. The sample holds roughly 190,000 distinct CDR3 sequences, more than 30% seen once. The chain combines TRBV7-3 with TRBJ2-3; the D call may be TRBD1 or TRBD2 (5 bases each). Input material: glioma tissue, nonneoplastic brain tissue, or PBMCs (not recorded which). This receptor was taken from a human donor with low-grade glioma or glioblastoma, undergoing nonglioma brain surgery, or in good health (not recorded which). The CDR3 sequence: CASSPDGATDTQYF. CDR3 sequence (DNA): TGTGCCAGCAGCCCGGACGGGGCCACAGATACGCAGTATTTT.